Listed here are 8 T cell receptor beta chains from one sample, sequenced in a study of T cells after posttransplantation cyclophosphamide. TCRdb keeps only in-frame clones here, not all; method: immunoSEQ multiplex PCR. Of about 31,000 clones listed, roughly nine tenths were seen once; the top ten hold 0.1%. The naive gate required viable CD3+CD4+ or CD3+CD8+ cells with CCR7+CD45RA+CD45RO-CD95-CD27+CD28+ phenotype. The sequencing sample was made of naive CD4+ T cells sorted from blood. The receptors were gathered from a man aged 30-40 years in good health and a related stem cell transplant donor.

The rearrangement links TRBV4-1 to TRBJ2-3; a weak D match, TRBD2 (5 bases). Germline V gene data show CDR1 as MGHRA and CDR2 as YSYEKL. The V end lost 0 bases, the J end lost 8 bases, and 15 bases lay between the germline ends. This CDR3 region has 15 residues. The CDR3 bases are TGCGCCAGCAGCCAAGACTGGAAAGGAGGTGGTACGCAGTATTTT. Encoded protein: CASSQDWKGGGTQYF.

CDR3 region: CASTESTDTQYF. The CDR3, as DNA: TGTGCCAGCACCGAGAGCACAGATACGCAGTATTTT. This chain joins TRBV6-1 and TRBJ2-3; the D is unclear. Between the trimmed V and J ends, which lost 7 bases and 0 bases, there was a span of 5 bases. Germline lookup yields CDR1 MNHNS and CDR2 SASEGT. The CDR3 loop spans 12 amino acids.

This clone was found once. Here the CDR3 DNA reads TGCGCCAGCAGCCTCGAGGGGGGGCGGGGTGAGCAGTTCTTC. Amino acid sequence: CASSLEGGRGEQFF. The rearrangement uses TRBV4-3 and TRBJ2-1; perhaps TRBD2 as D (7 bases). CDR1 LGHNA and CDR2 YSLEER come from the germline V gene. Trimming removed 4 bases from V and 9 bases from J, with 16 bases in between. This CDR3 contains 14 residues.

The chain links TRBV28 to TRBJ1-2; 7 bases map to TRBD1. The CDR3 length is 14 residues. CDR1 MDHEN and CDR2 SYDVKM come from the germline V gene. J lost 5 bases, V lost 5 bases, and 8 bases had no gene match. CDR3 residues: CASSPTDREYGYTF. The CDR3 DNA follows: TGTGCCAGCAGTCCCACCGACAGGGAATATGGCTACACCTTC.

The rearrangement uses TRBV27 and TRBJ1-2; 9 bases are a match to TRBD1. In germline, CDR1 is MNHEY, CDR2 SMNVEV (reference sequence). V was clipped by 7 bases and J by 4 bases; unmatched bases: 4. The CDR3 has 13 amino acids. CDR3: CASNRDRAYGYTF. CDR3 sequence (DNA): TGTGCCAGCAACCGGGACAGGGCCTATGGCTACACCTTC.

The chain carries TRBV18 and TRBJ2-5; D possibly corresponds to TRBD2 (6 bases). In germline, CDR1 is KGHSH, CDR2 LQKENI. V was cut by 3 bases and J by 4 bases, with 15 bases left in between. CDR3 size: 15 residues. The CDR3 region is CASSPDGLKGETQYF. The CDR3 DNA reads TGTGCCAGCTCACCTGACGGACTAAAAGGAGAGACCCAGTACTTC.

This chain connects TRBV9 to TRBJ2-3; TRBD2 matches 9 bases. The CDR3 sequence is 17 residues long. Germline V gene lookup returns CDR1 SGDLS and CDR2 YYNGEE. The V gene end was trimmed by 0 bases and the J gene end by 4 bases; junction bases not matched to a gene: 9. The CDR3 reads CASSVETRGGLADTQYF. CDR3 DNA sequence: TGTGCCAGCAGCGTAGAAACGCGGGGGGGGTTGGCAGATACGCAGTATTTT. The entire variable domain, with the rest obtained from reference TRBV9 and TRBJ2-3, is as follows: DSGVTQTPKHLITATGQRVTLRCSPRSGDLSVYWYQQSLDQGLQFLIQYYNGEERAKGNILERFSAQQFPDLHSELNLSSLELGDSALYFCASSVETRGGLADTQYFGPGTRLTVL.

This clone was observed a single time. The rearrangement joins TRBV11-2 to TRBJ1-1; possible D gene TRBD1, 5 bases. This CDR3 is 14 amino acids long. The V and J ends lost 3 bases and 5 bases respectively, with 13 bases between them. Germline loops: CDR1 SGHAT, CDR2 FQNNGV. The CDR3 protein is CASSLVIGETEAFF. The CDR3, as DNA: TGTGCCAGCAGCTTGGTGATAGGGGAAACTGAAGCTTTCTTT.